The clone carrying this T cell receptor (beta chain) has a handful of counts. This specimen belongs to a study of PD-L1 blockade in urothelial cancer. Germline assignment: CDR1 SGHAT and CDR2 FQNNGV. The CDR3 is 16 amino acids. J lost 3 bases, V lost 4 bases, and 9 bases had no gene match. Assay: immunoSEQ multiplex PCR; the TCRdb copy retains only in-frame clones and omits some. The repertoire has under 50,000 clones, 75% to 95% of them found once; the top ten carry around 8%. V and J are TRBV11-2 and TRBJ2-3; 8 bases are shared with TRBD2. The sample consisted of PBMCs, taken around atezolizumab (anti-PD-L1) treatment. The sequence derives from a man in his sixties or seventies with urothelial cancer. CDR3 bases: TGTGCCAGCAGCTCCGGCGGGGGGACGGGAACAGATACGCAGTATTTT. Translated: CASSSGGGTGTDTQYF.